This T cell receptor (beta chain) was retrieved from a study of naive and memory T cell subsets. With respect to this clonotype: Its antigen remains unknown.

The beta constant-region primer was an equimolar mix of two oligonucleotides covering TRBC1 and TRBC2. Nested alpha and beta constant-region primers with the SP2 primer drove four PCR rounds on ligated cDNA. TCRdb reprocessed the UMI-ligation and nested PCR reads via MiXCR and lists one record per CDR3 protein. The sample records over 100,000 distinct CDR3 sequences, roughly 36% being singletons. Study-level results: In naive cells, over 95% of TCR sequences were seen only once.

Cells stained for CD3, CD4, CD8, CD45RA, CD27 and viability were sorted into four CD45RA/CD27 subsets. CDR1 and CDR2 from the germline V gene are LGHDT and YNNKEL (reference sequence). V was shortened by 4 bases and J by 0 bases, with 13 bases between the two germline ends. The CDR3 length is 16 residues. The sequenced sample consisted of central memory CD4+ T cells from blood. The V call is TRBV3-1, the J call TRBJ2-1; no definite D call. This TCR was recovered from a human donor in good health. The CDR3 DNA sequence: TGTGCCAGCAGCCCCCGGCTTCAGAGCTCCTACAATGAGCAGTTCTTC. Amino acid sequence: CASSPRLQSSYNEQFF.